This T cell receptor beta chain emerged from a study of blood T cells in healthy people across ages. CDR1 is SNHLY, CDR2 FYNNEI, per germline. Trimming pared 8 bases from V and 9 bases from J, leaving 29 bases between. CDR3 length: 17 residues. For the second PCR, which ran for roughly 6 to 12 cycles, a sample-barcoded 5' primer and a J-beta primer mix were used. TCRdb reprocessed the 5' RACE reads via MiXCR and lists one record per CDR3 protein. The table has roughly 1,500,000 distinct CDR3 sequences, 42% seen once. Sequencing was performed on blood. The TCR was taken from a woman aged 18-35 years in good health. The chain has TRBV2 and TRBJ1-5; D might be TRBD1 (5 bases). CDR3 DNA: TGTGCCAGCGCAAGGGGCAGGGAGTTATCGCATGGGGGGCCCCAGCATTTT. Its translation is CASARGRELSHGGPQHF.